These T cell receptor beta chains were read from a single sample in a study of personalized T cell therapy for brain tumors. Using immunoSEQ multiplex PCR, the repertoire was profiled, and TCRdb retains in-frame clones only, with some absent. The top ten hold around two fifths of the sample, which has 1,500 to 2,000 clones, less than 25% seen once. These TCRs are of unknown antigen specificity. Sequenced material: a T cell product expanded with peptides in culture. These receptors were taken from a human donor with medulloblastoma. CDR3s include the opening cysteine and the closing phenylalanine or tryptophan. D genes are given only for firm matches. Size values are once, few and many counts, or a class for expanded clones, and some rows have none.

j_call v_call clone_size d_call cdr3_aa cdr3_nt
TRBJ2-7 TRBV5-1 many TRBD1 CASSLRDSHYEQYF TGCGCCAGCAGCTTGAGGGACAGCCACTACGAGCAGTACTTC
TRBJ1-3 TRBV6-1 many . CASSATPDSAVNTIYF TGTGCCAGCAGTGCTACTCCAGACAGCGCCGTAAACACCATATATTTT
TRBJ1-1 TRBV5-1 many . CASSLDKVTYTEAFF TGCGCCAGCAGCTTGGATAAAGTGACTTACACTGAAGCTTTCTTT
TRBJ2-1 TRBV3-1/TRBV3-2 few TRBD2 CASSLISWTSGRDNNEQFF TGTGCCAGCAGCCTCATTTCCTGGACTAGCGGGAGGGACAATAATGAGCAGTTCTTC
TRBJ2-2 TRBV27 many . CASSRLARRGNRTGELFF TGTGCCAGCAGCCGACTGGCCCGGAGGGGAAATAGGACCGGGGAGCTGTTTTTT
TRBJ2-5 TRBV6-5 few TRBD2 CASSYGLAGGQETQYF TGTGCCAGCAGTTACGGGCTAGCGGGGGGGCAAGAGACCCAGTACTTC
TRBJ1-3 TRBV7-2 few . CASSLLGTGNTIYF TGTGCCAGCAGCTTACTAGGGACTGGAAACACCATATATTTT
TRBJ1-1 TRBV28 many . CASSPRVGSEAFF TGTGCCAGCAGCCCTAGGGTTGGCTCTGAAGCTTTCTTT
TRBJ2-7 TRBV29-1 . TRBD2 CSVDGGGGPDYEQYF TGCAGCGTTGACGGGGGGGGCGGGCCAGACTACGAGCAGTACTTC
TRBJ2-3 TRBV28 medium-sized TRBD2 CASSFPQFSGETDTQYF TGTGCCAGCAGTTTCCCCCAGTTCAGCGGGGAGACAGATACGCAGTATTTT
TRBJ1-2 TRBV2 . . CASRQGPSDYGYTF TGTGCCAGCAGGCAGGGGCCATCTGACTATGGCTACACCTTC
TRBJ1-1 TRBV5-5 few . CASSPNTEAFF TGTGCCAGCAGCCCGAACACTGAAGCTTTCTTT
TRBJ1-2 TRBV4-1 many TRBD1 CASSRGTGQMDYGYTF TGCGCCAGCAGCCGCGGGACAGGGCAAATGGACTATGGCTACACCTTC
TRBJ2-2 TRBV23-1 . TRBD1 CASQRGTDHRELFF TGCGCCAGCCAAAGGGGGACAGATCACCGGGAGCTGTTTTTT
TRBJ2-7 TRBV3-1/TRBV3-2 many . CASSQFVTAYEQYF TGTGCCAGCAGCCAGTTCGTGACAGCCTACGAGCAGTACTTC
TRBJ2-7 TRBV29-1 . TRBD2 CSVLGGVSYEQYF TGCAGCGTGCTTGGGGGGGTCTCCTACGAGCAGTACTTC
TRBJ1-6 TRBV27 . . CASSSRDNSPLHF TGTGCCAGCAGTAGCAGGGATAATTCACCCCTCCACTTT
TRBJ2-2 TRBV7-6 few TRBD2 CASSVGLAGGLGTGELFF TGTGCCAGCAGCGTCGGACTAGCGGGGGGGCTTGGCACCGGGGAGCTGTTTTTT
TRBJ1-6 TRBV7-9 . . CASSLEQYNSPLHF TGTGCCAGCAGCTTAGAACAGTATAATTCACCCCTCCACTTT
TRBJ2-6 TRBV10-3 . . CAISVPGSSGANVLTF TGTGCCATCAGTGTGCCAGGGAGCTCTGGGGCCAACGTCCTGACTTTC
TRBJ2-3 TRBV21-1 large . CASSKAQGDTQYF TGTGCCAGCAGCAAAGCGCAAGGGGATACGCAGTATTTT
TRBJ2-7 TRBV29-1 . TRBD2 CSVDGGVSFEQYF TGCAGCGTCGATGGGGGGGTCTCCTTCGAGCAGTACTTC
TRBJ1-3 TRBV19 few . CASSIWAGAFSGNTIYF TGTGCCAGTAGTATATGGGCAGGGGCCTTCTCTGGAAACACCATATATTTT
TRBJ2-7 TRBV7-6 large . CASSFQASYEQYF TGTGCCAGCAGCTTCCAGGCCTCCTACGAGCAGTACTTC
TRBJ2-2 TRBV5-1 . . CASSVIPGTGDTGSCFF .
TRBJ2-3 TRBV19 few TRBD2 CASSIHPSESGRGTDTQYF TGTGCCAGTAGTATTCACCCTAGCGAGAGCGGGAGGGGCACAGATACGCAGTATTTT
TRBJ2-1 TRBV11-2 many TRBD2 CASTAGQGLAAYAYNEQFF TGTGCCAGCACCGCGGGGCAGGGACTAGCGGCATACGCCTACAATGAGCAGTTCTTC
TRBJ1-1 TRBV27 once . CAGGLRAEAFF TGTGCAGGGGGTCTGAGGGCTGAAGCTTTCTTT
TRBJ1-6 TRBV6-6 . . CASSPPLNSPLHF TGTGCCAGCAGTCCGCCGCTTAATTCACCCCTCCACTTT
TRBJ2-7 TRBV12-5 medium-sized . CASGLIGSSLEHYEQYF TGTGCTAGTGGTTTGATCGGCTCATCGTTAGAGCATTACGAGCAGTACTTC
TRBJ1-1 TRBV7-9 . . CASSPLGGVENTEAFF TGTGCCAGCAGCCCTCTCGGGGGGGTGGAGAACACTGAAGCTTTCTTT
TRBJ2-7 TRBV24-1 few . CATSDSGAGVHEQYF TGTGCCACCAGTGATTCCGGGGCAGGGGTCCACGAGCAGTACTTC
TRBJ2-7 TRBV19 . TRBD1 CASSSGTVYEQYF TGTGCCAGTAGTTCCGGGACAGTCTACGAGCAGTACTTC
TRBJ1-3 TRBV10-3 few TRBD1 CAIGVTGAENTIYF TGTGCCATCGGAGTTACAGGGGCAGAAAACACCATATATTTT
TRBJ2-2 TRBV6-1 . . CASSEVLGNTGGLFF TGTGCCAGCAGTGAAGTATTAGGGAACACCGGGGGGCTGTTTTTT
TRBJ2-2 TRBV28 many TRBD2 CASSLGSSGAGELFF TGTGCCAGCAGTTTAGGGTCTAGCGGGGCCGGGGAGCTGTTTTTT
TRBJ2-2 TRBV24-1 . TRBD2 CASSDGLAGGPGSGELFF TGTGCCAGCAGTGACGGACTAGCGGGAGGGCCGGGCAGCGGGGAGCTGTTTTTT
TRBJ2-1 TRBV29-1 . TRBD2 CSVHGGVSYNEQFF TGCAGCGTCCATGGGGGGGTCTCCTACAATGAGCAGTTCTTC
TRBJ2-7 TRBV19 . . CASSIDSRGPYEQYF TGTGCCAGTAGTATAGATTCCCGGGGGCCCTACGAGCAGTACTTC
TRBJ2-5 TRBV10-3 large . CAIRAALTQETQYF TGTGCCATCAGGGCAGCGCTAACCCAAGAGACCCAGTACTTC
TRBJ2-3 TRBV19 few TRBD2 CATNHGRGSTDTQYF TGTGCCACCAACCACGGGCGGGGGAGCACAGATACGCAGTATTTT
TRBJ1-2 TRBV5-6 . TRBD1 CASSLLGQGIRTF TGTGCCAGCAGCTTATTGGGACAGGGGATTCGCACCTTC
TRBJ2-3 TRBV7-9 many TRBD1 CASSPTGGTDTQYF TGTGCCAGCAGCCCTACAGGGGGCACAGATACGCAGTATTTT
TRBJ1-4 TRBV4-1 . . CASSQGAWGNEKLFF TGCGCCAGCAGCCAAGGAGCGTGGGGTAATGAAAAACTGTTTTTT
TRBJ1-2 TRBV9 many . CASSPLRVKNYGYTF TGTGCCAGCAGCCCGCTTCGGGTAAAAAACTATGGCTACACCTTC
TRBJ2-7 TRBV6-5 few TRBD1 CASRDRGPYEQYF TGTGCCAGCCGGGACAGGGGGCCCTACGAGCAGTACTTC
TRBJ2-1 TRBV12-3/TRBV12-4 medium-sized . CASSLRRDNEQFF TGTGCCAGCAGTTTGAGAAGGGACAATGAGCAGTTCTTC
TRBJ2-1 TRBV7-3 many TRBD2 CASSFWASGSNEQFF TGTGCCAGCAGCTTTTGGGCTAGCGGGAGTAATGAGCAGTTCTTC
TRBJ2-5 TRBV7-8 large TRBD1 CASSLATGQAETQYF TGTGCCAGCAGCTTAGCGACTGGACAGGCTGAGACCCAGTACTTC
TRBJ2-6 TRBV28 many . CASSLDLGVFSGANVLTF TGTGCCAGCAGTTTAGACCTCGGAGTCTTCTCTGGGGCCAACGTCCTGACTTTC
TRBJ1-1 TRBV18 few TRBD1 CASSPLGTGYRGTEAFF TGTGCCAGCTCACCACTCGGGACAGGGTACCGAGGTACTGAAGCTTTCTTT
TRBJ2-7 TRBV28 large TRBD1 CASSFRTGHYEQYF TGTGCCAGCAGTTTCCGGACAGGGCATTACGAGCAGTACTTC
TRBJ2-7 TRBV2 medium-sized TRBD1 CASSERAGGLYEQYF TGTGCCAGCAGTGAACGGGCAGGGGGCCTCTACGAGCAGTACTTC